One sample yielded the 8 T cell receptor beta chains listed below, sequenced in a study of blood T cell repertoires in COVID-19. Sequencing used immunoSEQ multiplex PCR; TCRdb keeps in-frame clones, though not all of them. Of roughly 300,000 clones listed, about four fifths are singletons. Sequencing was performed on peripheral blood. Every receptor here comes from a human donor with COVID-19, enrolled during active disease. The donor label of this sample is uncertain.

The rearrangement uses TRBV7-2 and TRBJ1-5; 7 nucleotides match TRBD1. Trimming cost V 5 bases and J 0 bases; bases outside gene matches: 4. Germline assignment: CDR1 SGHTA and CDR2 FQGNSA. The CDR3 is made up of 15 amino acids. CDR3 in amino acids: CASSQDRNSNQPQHF. CDR3 bases: TGTGCCAGCAGCCAGGACAGGAATAGCAATCAGCCCCAGCATTTT.

This clone has just one count. The chain uses TRBV19 and TRBJ1-4; 7 bases match TRBD1. The CDR3 runs to 13 residues. The germline gives CDR1 LNHDA, CDR2 SQIVND (reference sequence). V gave up 3 bases and J gave up 8 bases; unmatched junction bases: 3. CDR3 sequence (DNA): TGTGCCAGTAGTATGCAGGGGGACGAAAAACTGTTTTTT. Amino acid sequence: CASSMQGDEKLFF.

The chain recombines TRBV11-2 with TRBJ2-3; 10 nucleotides match TRBD1. The CDR3 length is 16 residues. After removal of 3 bases from V and 3 bases from J, the junction contained 6 bases not matched to a gene. Germline CDR1 and CDR2: SGHAT and FQNNGV. DNA of the CDR3: TGTGCCAGCAGCTTTGGCCGACAGGGGGCTACAGATACGCAGTATTTT. It codes for CASSFGRQGATDTQYF.

This clone was recorded only once. CDR3 DNA: TGCGCCAGCACCTCGGGACTAGCGGGAGGCCGAGGGGCACCGCGCACAGATACGCAGTATTTT. It codes for CASTSGLAGGRGAPRTDTQYF. The chain couples TRBV23-1 to TRBJ2-3; 15 nucleotides agree with TRBD2. TRBV23-1 is filed as an ORF, its function uncertain. This CDR3 contains 21 residues. V was pared by 7 bases and J by 1 base, with 18 bases of the junction left unmatched.

The chain employs TRBV12-5 and TRBJ1-1; TRBD1 matches at 7 bases. The CDR3 consists of 10 residues. V lost 6 bases to trimming and J lost 8 bases; unmatched junction nucleotides: 0. Germline V gene sequence: CDR1 LGHNT, CDR2 FRNRAP. CDR3 sequence reads: CASGTGEAFF. As DNA, the CDR3 is TGTGCTAGTGGGACAGGGGAAGCTTTCTTT. Full variable domain (remainder filled in from reference TRBV12-5 and TRBJ1-1): DARVTQTPRHKVTEMGQEVTMRCQPILGHNTVFWYRQTMMQGLELLAYFRNRAPLDDSGMPKDRFSAEMPDATLATLKIQPSEPRDSAVYFCASGTGEAFFGQGTRLTVV.

The rearrangement joins TRBV6-2 or TRBV6-3 to TRBJ2-1; D might be TRBD2 (5 bases). Germline loops: CDR1 MNHEY, CDR2 SVGEGT. V was pared by 2 bases and J by 0 bases, with 14 bases between. The CDR3 totals 17 residues. CDR3 sequence (DNA): TGTGCCAGCAGTTACGGGGTTGGGGAGAGCTCCTACAATGAGCAGTTCTTC. This sequence encodes CASSYGVGESSYNEQFF.

The V and J genes are TRBV10-1 and TRBJ1-6, with 7 bases that match TRBD1. Germline V gives CDR1 WNHNN, CDR2 SYGVQD (reference sequence). The V gene end was trimmed by 2 bases and the J gene end by 5 bases; junction bases not matched to a gene: 27. CDR3 length: 23 residues. The CDR3: CASSEANESPRDSLKLNNSPLHF. The CDR3 DNA reads as TGCGCCAGCAGTGAGGCCAACGAATCGCCCCGGGACAGCCTAAAATTAAATAATTCACCCCTCCACTTT.

The V call is TRBV6-2 or TRBV6-3, the J call TRBJ2-7; 7 bases agree with TRBD1. The CDR3 runs to 17 residues. Germline V gene sequence: CDR1 MNHEY, CDR2 SVGEGT. Trimming cost V 2 bases and J 5 bases; bases outside gene matches: 15. As DNA, the CDR3 is TGTGCCAGCAGTTACATGAATAACAGGGGTCTCCCGGACGAGCAGTACTTC. Translated: CASSYMNNRGLPDEQYF.